This is a list of T cell receptor beta chains from one sample in a study of blood T cell repertoires in COVID-19. The assay was immunoSEQ multiplex PCR, and TCRdb's table has in-frame clones only and misses some. This table has some 240,000 clones, approximately 90% appearing once. The specimen sequenced was peripheral blood. All receptors derive from a man in his 60s with COVID-19, enrolled during active disease. The CDR3 runs from the conserved cysteine through the conserved F or W. A D gene is named only where the DNA matches it firmly. Some rows have no size entry. The others give once, few or many, or a class for an expanded clone.

size: .; J: TRBJ1-4; V: TRBV18; length: 15; D: TRBD1; DNA: TGTGCCAGCTCACCGGGACAGACGACTAATGAAAAACTGTTTTTT; CDR3: CASSPGQTTNEKLFF
size: .; J: TRBJ1-2; V: TRBV19; length: 13; D: TRBD1; DNA: TGTGCCAGTAGACCGCATGGACAGGGAGCGTTTACCTTC; CDR3: CASRPHGQGAFTF
size: few; J: TRBJ1-2; V: TRBV9; length: 13; D: .; DNA: TGTGCCAGCAGCGTAGCAGGGACTCGGGCCTACACCTTC; CDR3: CASSVAGTRAYTF
size: .; J: TRBJ2-7; V: TRBV30; length: 12; D: .; DNA: TGTGCCTGGAGTGCCCTTAACTACGAGCAGTACTTC; CDR3: CAWSALNYEQYF
size: once; J: TRBJ1-4; V: TRBV3-1/TRBV3-2; length: 14; D: .; DNA: TGTGCCAGCAGCTTGACAGTTAATGATGAAAAACTGTTTTTT; CDR3: CASSLTVNDEKLFF
size: .; J: TRBJ2-5; V: TRBV29-1; length: 13; D: TRBD1; DNA: TGCAGCGTTGAACCAGACAGGGTAAAGACCCAGTACTTC; CDR3: CSVEPDRVKTQYF
size: .; J: TRBJ2-3; V: TRBV7-8; length: 14; D: .; DNA: TGTGCCAGCAGCTTGGGTGGGCTTTGGGATACGCAGTATTTT; CDR3: CASSLGGLWDTQYF
size: .; J: TRBJ2-1; V: TRBV11-2; length: 16; D: .; DNA: TGTGCCAGCAGCACCCGACTAGAGGGGTCCTACAATGAGCAGTTCTTC; CDR3: CASSTRLEGSYNEQFF
size: .; J: TRBJ1-2; V: TRBV28; length: 14; D: .; DNA: TGTGCCAGCAGTTTAGCCGGGGAACACTATGGCTACACCTTC; CDR3: CASSLAGEHYGYTF
size: .; J: TRBJ2-1; V: TRBV19; length: 15; D: .; DNA: TGTGCCAGTAGTATGGAGGGTAGGCCCTACAATGAGCAGTTCTTC; CDR3: CASSMEGRPYNEQFF
size: .; J: TRBJ1-4; V: TRBV5-6; length: 15; D: TRBD1; DNA: TGTGCCAGCAGCGTATGGACAGGGGTGGGTGAAAAACTGTTTTTT; CDR3: CASSVWTGVGEKLFF
size: .; J: TRBJ2-3; V: TRBV5-1; length: 15; D: .; DNA: TGCGCCAGCTTTCGCTCCGGGGACTTGGCGGATACGCAGTATTTT; CDR3: CASFRSGDLADTQYF
size: .; J: TRBJ2-1; V: TRBV9; length: 15; D: TRBD2; DNA: TGTGCCAGCAGCGATACTAGCGGGTTTACCAATGAGCAGTTCTTC; CDR3: CASSDTSGFTNEQFF
size: few; J: TRBJ2-5; V: TRBV29-1; length: 13; D: TRBD1; DNA: TGCAGCGTAACTGACAGGGAAGGGGAGACCCAGTACTTC; CDR3: CSVTDREGETQYF
size: .; J: TRBJ1-2; V: TRBV5-1; length: 13; D: .; DNA: TGCGCCAGCAGCTTCCCAGGGGACTATGGCTACACCTTC; CDR3: CASSFPGDYGYTF
size: .; J: TRBJ2-1; V: TRBV5-6; length: 16; D: TRBD2; DNA: TGTGCCAGCAGCTTGCCTAGCGGGGGGCCGTTGGGTGAGCAGTTCTTC; CDR3: CASSLPSGGPLGEQFF
size: .; J: TRBJ1-2; V: TRBV4-1; length: 15; D: .; DNA: TGCGCCAGCAGCCAAGAAAGCAGCGGCCCCTATGGCTACACCTTC; CDR3: CASSQESSGPYGYTF
size: .; J: TRBJ2-7; V: TRBV5-4; length: 14; D: .; DNA: TGTGCCAGCAGCCCAGGTCGGGGAATCTACGAGCAGTACTTC; CDR3: CASSPGRGIYEQYF
size: .; J: TRBJ2-7; V: TRBV6-5; length: 12; D: .; DNA: TGTGCCAGCGAGGGTTTTACCTACGAGCAGTACTTC; CDR3: CASEGFTYEQYF
size: .; J: TRBJ1-2; V: TRBV19; length: 15; D: .; DNA: TGTGCCAGTAGTATTGGTGATCGCATCCTAAGTGGCTACACCTTC; CDR3: CASSIGDRILSGYTF
size: .; J: TRBJ2-5; V: TRBV14; length: 14; D: TRBD1; DNA: TGTGCCAGCAGCGCCCAACAGGGGGTAGAGACCCAGTACTTC; CDR3: CASSAQQGVETQYF
size: .; J: TRBJ2-7; V: TRBV18; length: 13; D: .; DNA: TGTGCCAGCTCACCTTCACAGACCTACGAGCAGTACTTC; CDR3: CASSPSQTYEQYF
size: .; J: TRBJ1-1; V: TRBV12-5; length: 13; D: .; DNA: TGTGCTAGTGGTGGTGAGGGGGGGACTGAAGCTTTCTTT; CDR3: CASGGEGGTEAFF
size: .; J: TRBJ2-2; V: TRBV7-8; length: 15; D: TRBD1; DNA: TGTGCCAGCAGCCGCAGGGGGATGAACACCGGGGAGCTGTTTTTT; CDR3: CASSRRGMNTGELFF
size: .; J: TRBJ2-7; V: TRBV11-2; length: 15; D: .; DNA: TGTGCCAGCAGCTCGGCACAGGCCATTTACTACGAGCAGTACTTC; CDR3: CASSSAQAIYYEQYF
size: .; J: TRBJ1-3; V: TRBV28; length: 14; D: .; DNA: TGTGCCAGCAGACCAGGCAACTCTGGAAACACCATATATTTT; CDR3: CASRPGNSGNTIYF
size: .; J: TRBJ2-1; V: TRBV7-9; length: 15; D: TRBD2; DNA: TGTGCCAGCAGCTTATCTAGCGGGGGTCTGGATGAGCAGTTCTTC; CDR3: CASSLSSGGLDEQFF
size: .; J: TRBJ2-2; V: TRBV11-2; length: 16; D: TRBD2; DNA: TGTGCCAGCAGCTTAGAAGCGGGGGGCAACACCGGGGAGCTGTTTTTT; CDR3: CASSLEAGGNTGELFF
size: .; J: TRBJ2-3; V: TRBV9; length: 15; D: TRBD2; DNA: TGTGCCAGCAGCCCCCGGGCGGGGGGCACAGATACGCAGTATTTT; CDR3: CASSPRAGGTDTQYF
size: .; J: TRBJ1-5; V: TRBV7-9; length: 13; D: .; DNA: TGTGCCAGCAGCTTAGGGCAATATCAGCCCCAGCATTTT; CDR3: CASSLGQYQPQHF
size: .; J: TRBJ2-5; V: TRBV6-6; length: 14; D: .; DNA: TGTGCCAGCAGTTACTCGGAGGGTTCAGAGACCCAGTACTTC; CDR3: CASSYSEGSETQYF
size: few; J: TRBJ1-4; V: TRBV28; length: 21; D: .; DNA: TGTGCCAGCAGTTTACCCACCCTCCGGGGGAACGACTTTGCAACTAATGAAAAACTGTTTTTT; CDR3: CASSLPTLRGNDFATNEKLFF
size: .; J: TRBJ1-2; V: TRBV4-3; length: 17; D: .; DNA: TGCGCCAGCAGCCAGGAAAAGGCAGGGGCGAGAAACTATGGCTACACCTTC; CDR3: CASSQEKAGARNYGYTF
size: .; J: TRBJ2-6; V: TRBV19; length: 15; D: .; DNA: TGTGCCAGTAGTATACAGGGCCCTGGGGCCAACGTCCTGACTTTC; CDR3: CASSIQGPGANVLTF
size: .; J: TRBJ2-5; V: TRBV24-1; length: 16; D: TRBD1; DNA: TGTGCCACCAGTGAAGGATCCGGGACAGCGCAAGAGACCCAGTACTTC; CDR3: CATSEGSGTAQETQYF
size: .; J: TRBJ1-5; V: TRBV6-2/TRBV6-3; length: 17; D: .; DNA: TGTGCCAGCAGTTACTCGGAAACAGCACATAGCAATCAGCCCCAGCATTTT; CDR3: CASSYSETAHSNQPQHF
size: .; J: TRBJ2-2; V: TRBV5-1; length: 16; D: .; DNA: TGCGCCAGCAGCTTGGCCTTGGCCGCGAACACCGGGGAGCTGTTTTTT; CDR3: CASSLALAANTGELFF
size: .; J: TRBJ2-1; V: TRBV5-1; length: 15; D: .; DNA: TGCGCCAGCAGCTCCCCGGGAAGCTCCTACAATGAGCAGTTCTTC; CDR3: CASSSPGSSYNEQFF
size: .; J: TRBJ2-1; V: TRBV11-1; length: 16; D: TRBD2; DNA: TGTGCCAGCAGCTTAGGGACTAGCGGGAGTTTCAATGAGCAGTTCTTC; CDR3: CASSLGTSGSFNEQFF
size: once; J: TRBJ2-1; V: TRBV7-6; length: 13; D: .; DNA: TGTGCCAGCAGCTTGAACTTCGAGTGGGAGCAGTTCTTC; CDR3: CASSLNFEWEQFF
size: .; J: TRBJ1-1; V: TRBV13; length: 13; D: .; DNA: TGTGCCAGCAGCCAAAAACCAGCAGGGCCAGCTTTCTTT; CDR3: CASSQKPAGPAFF
size: .; J: TRBJ2-7; V: TRBV4-1; length: 14; D: TRBD1; DNA: TGCGCCAGCAGCCCTCGGGACAGCGTCTACGAGCAGTACTTC; CDR3: CASSPRDSVYEQYF
size: .; J: TRBJ2-7; V: TRBV6-5; length: 15; D: TRBD2; DNA: TGTGCCAGCAGCCGACTAGCGGGAGGGCCGGGCGAGCAGTACTTC; CDR3: CASSRLAGGPGEQYF
size: .; J: TRBJ1-1; V: TRBV10-2; length: 14; D: .; DNA: TGCGCCAGCAGCGACGCAGGGGAGTGGGCTGAAGCTTTCTTT; CDR3: CASSDAGEWAEAFF
size: .; J: TRBJ2-1; V: TRBV6-6; length: 13; D: .; DNA: TGTGCCAGCAGTTATGCGGCCTACAATGAGCAGTTCTTC; CDR3: CASSYAAYNEQFF
size: .; J: TRBJ2-2; V: TRBV7-8; length: 18; D: .; DNA: TGTGCCAGCAGCCCCAGGCCAGGGAACAGGCGGAACACCGGGGAGCTGTTTTTT; CDR3: CASSPRPGNRRNTGELFF
size: .; J: TRBJ2-3; V: TRBV24-1; length: 17; D: TRBD1; DNA: TGTGCCACCAGTGATTTGGATCGGGACAGGGTTACAGATACGCAGTATTTT; CDR3: CATSDLDRDRVTDTQYF
size: .; J: TRBJ1-2; V: TRBV2; length: 12; D: TRBD1; DNA: TGTGCCAGCAGCAAACAGGGGATGGGCTACACCTTC; CDR3: CASSKQGMGYTF
size: .; J: TRBJ2-3; V: TRBV7-2; length: 13; D: .; DNA: TGTGCCAGCAGTGTGGGGGGATCGGGTACGCAGTATTTT; CDR3: CASSVGGSGTQYF
size: .; J: TRBJ2-1; V: TRBV3-1/TRBV3-2; length: 16; D: .; DNA: TGTGCCAGCAGCCTTAGTGGAGGGGGGGCCCAGAATGAGCAGTTCTTC; CDR3: CASSLSGGGAQNEQFF